This TCR beta chain was captured in a study of glioma-infiltrating T cells (dated by TCRdb to the mid-2010s). For the study in its entirety: The study sequenced TCR alpha- and beta-chain repertoires from glioma tissue, from non-neoplastic brain tissue and from matched peripheral blood mononuclear cells. Three low-grade glioma patients, roughly eight primary glioblastoma patients, and three non-glioma patients who contributed non-neoplastic brain tissue made up the paired cohort. To measure how far tissue and blood T-cell populations diverged, each tissue-infiltrating repertoire was compared against the peripheral blood repertoire of the same patient.

TCR alpha and beta CDR3 regions were amplified with the iRepertoire nested amplicon-rescue multiplex PCR (arm-PCR) platform from RNA. The input for one-step reverse transcription and amplification was about 95-400 ng of tissue mRNA or PBMC total RNA. Following bead purification, Illumina adapters were added by a secondary multiplex PCR, and libraries between 200 and 400 bp were gel-purified. The libraries contained internal 6-nucleotide barcodes that were used for demultiplexing. Sequencing of the libraries was done on an Illumina MiSeq using 2x220 or 2x250 nucleotide paired-end reads. The source study handled its data this way. Paired reads were merged using FLASH 1.2.11 and were aligned to the GRCh37 human genome using BWA-MEM, after which TRA and TRB reads were extracted. For V and J assignment, an IMGT-derived reference of cassette sequences and CDR3 motifs that included pseudogenes was used. Reads were translated in three frames, and productive CDR3s were defined as those with a C...FGXG motif and no stop codons. Clonotypes were defined as unique combinations of V-J cassette pair and CDR3 amino acid sequence. Hamming distance filtering was applied to reads, with thresholds set by the sequence error rate of each sample in mapped regions. Using fastp trimming at Q25 and MiXCR clonotype assembly, TCRdb reanalyzed the public sequencing data and kept in-frame beta chains. Merged by CDR3 protein, the rows form single entries marked with the most common genes and DNA. These V and J calls rely on TCRdb rather than the paper's analysis. In this sample the table shows tens of thousands of distinct CDR3 sequences, roughly 40% of which occur a single time. The ten largest clones represent 35% to 40% of the sample.

Overall study outcomes, separate from this receptor: VJ-independent divergence between tissue and blood was found to be below expectation in non-neoplastic patients but above expectation in all gliomas, particularly low-grade gliomas. Very few CDR3 sequences were shared between tissue and blood, attributed to high CDR3 diversity and limited sampling. Group comparisons rested on small numbers: three non-neoplastic, three low-grade glioma and several glioblastoma patients.

Concerning this clonotype itself: Its antigen is still unknown. No quality values exist for individual bases; no much larger clone is one base distant.

The germline V gene supplies CDR1 MDHEN and CDR2 SYDVKM. The CDR3 starts with the cysteine, ends with the phenylalanine, and has 15 residues. Only the CDR3 DNA is retained, 45 bases long and in frame from the first base. Trimmed from V: 3 bases; trimmed from J: 5 bases; junction bases lacking a gene match: 9. The chain is made from TRBV28 and TRBJ2-7, and TRBD2 matches 8 of the central bases. The sequenced material came from glioma tissue, nonneoplastic brain tissue, or PBMCs (not recorded which). This TCR was recovered from a human donor with low-grade glioma or glioblastoma, undergoing nonglioma brain surgery, or in good health (not recorded which). The DNA reads TGTGCCAGCAGTTTCTGGCGGGGGGAGGGCCACGAGCAGTACTTC. The translation is CASSFWRGEGHEQYF.